This entry lists 3 T cell receptor beta chains sequenced from one sample in a study of Tregs in tolerant kidney transplant recipients. Recipients received nonmyeloablative bone marrow transplants from related graft donors, with transient mixed chimerism. Assay: immunoSEQ multiplex PCR; the TCRdb copy retains only in-frame clones and omits some. The repertoire holds about 90,000 clones, roughly 93% seen once, with under 2% in the top ten. Sequenced material: CD4+ T cells from blood (PBMCs), taken 12 months after the transplant. The receptors originated from a human patient who received a combined kidney and bone marrow transplant. The graft donor may be the source of some T cells.

This chain uses TRBV6-5 with TRBJ2-5; TRBD2 might be the D (5 bases). The CDR3 has 13 residues. Per the germline V gene, CDR1 is MNHEY and CDR2 is SVGAGI. V was shortened by 7 bases and J by 1 base, with 10 bases between the two germline ends. CDR3 nucleotides: TGTGCCAGCACCCGGGGAGTCCAAGAGACCCAGTACTTC. As protein: CASTRGVQETQYF.

The V call is TRBV19, the J call TRBJ1-1, with D perhaps matching TRBD1 (5 bases). Germline CDR1 is LNHDA and CDR2 is SQIVND (reference sequence). The CDR3 spans 14 residues. Trimming left V 6 bases short and J 5 bases short, with 16 bases between. The CDR3, as DNA: TGTGCCAGTAGGTTTGGCAGGGTAGATACTGAAGCTTTCTTT. Protein sequence: CASRFGRVDTEAFF.

V is TRBV11-3 and J is TRBJ2-6; D uncertain. Germline loops: CDR1 SGHNT, CDR2 YENEEA. Trimming removed 5 bases at V and 1 base at J, with 9 bases between. CDR3 length: 15 residues. The CDR3 region is CASSRLGSGANVLTF. The CDR3 DNA reads as TGTGCCAGCAGCCGACTGGGTTCTGGGGCCAACGTCCTGACTTTC.